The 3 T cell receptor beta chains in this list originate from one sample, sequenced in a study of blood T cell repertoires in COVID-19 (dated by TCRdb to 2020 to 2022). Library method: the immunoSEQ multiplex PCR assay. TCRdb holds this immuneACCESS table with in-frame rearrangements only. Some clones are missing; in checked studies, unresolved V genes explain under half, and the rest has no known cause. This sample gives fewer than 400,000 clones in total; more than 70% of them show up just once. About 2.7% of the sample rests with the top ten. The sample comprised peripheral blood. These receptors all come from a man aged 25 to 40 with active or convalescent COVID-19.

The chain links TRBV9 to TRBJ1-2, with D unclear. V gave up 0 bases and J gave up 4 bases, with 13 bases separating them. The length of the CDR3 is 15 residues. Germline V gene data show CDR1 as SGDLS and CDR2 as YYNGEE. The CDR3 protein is CASSVGQPAGYGYTF. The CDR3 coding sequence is TGTGCCAGCAGCGTAGGGCAGCCAGCGGGCTATGGCTACACCTTC.

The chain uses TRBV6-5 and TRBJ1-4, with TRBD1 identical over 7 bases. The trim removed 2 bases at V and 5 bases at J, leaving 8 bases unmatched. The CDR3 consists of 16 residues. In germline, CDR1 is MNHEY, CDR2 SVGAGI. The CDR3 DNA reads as TGTGCCAGCAGTTACCCTTTTGCAGGGGGGAATGAAAAACTGTTTTTT. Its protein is CASSYPFAGGNEKLFF.

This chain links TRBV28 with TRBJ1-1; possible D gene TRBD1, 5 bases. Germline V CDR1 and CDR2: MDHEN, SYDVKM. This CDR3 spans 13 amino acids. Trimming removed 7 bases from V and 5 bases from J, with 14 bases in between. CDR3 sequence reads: CASINWGDTEAFF. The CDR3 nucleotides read TGTGCCAGCATTAACTGGGGGGATACTGAAGCTTTCTTT. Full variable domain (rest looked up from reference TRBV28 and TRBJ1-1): DVKVTQSSRYLVKRTGEKVFLECVQDMDHENMFWYRQDPGLGLRLIYFSYDVKMKEKGDIPEGYSVSREKKERFSLILESASTNQTSMYLCASINWGDTEAFFGQGTRLTVV.